This TCR beta chain was obtained from a study of shared clonotypes between healthy human individuals. Regarding this clone: The antigen is undetermined.

Clones were sequenced by immunoSEQ multiplex PCR, and TCRdb holds only the in-frame ones, with some missing. Of about 380,000 clones in the sample, 95% to 97% were seen once. Findings of the study overall: Non-shared clonotypes displayed generation probabilities falling below those of clonotypes present in all four donors. Larger richness was generally estimated for naive than memory subsets.

Germline lookup yields CDR1 SGHRS and CDR2 YFSETQ. This CDR3 is built from 14 residues. V dropped 1 base and J dropped 5; count of bases not matched to a gene: 2. The J gene is TRBJ2-2, the V gene TRBV5-1; 7 nucleotides match TRBD2. The receptor's source is a man aged 25-40 years in good health. Sequencing used memory CD8+ T cells sorted from blood. Subset specified: CD45RO+ cells pooled with CCR7-negative TemRA cells. Written as DNA, the CDR3 is TGCGCCAGCAGCTTGTGGGGAGGGACCGGGGAGCTGTTTTTT. Translation gives CASSLWGGTGELFF. Variable domain in full (rest from reference TRBV5-1 and TRBJ2-2): KAGVTQTPRYLIKTRGQQVTLSCSPISGHRSVSWYQQTPGQGLQFLFEYFSETQRNKGNFPGRFSGRQFSNSRSEMNVSTLELGDSALYLCASSLWGGTGELFFGEGSRLTVL.